This T cell receptor beta chain was obtained from a study of cytomegalovirus exposure and HLA in healthy donors. Findings and caveats of the study: In most subjects, TCR beta sequences reportedly gave accurate predictions of HLA-A and HLA-B alleles. Listed as cytomegalovirus-associated were over 150 TCR beta chains.

This clone was recorded a few times. The target antigen is unknown. The PCR was carried out with 60 Vbeta primers and 13 Jbeta primers. TCRdb keeps only in-frame clones here, not all; method: immunoSEQ multiplex PCR. Of around 130,000 clones in the sample, roughly four fifths were seen once. Sequenced material: PBMCs. The TCR was taken from a man between 35 and 55 years old in good health and CMV-seronegative.

DNA of the CDR3: TGTGCCAGCACTCAGGGGGGCTCTGGAAACACCATATATTTT. It encodes CASTQGGSGNTIYF. V usage is TRBV28 and J usage is TRBJ1-3; 7 bases are a match to TRBD1. The germline V gene has CDR1 MDHEN and CDR2 SYDVKM. The V gene end was trimmed by 7 bases and the J gene end by 0 bases; junction bases not matched to a gene: 3. The length of the CDR3 is 14 residues.